The T cell receptor (beta chain) under discussion was sequenced for a study of T cell responses to AZD1222 COVID-19 vaccine. A word on this clone: Its antigen is unknown.

This CDR3 region has 16 residues. Germline V gene data show CDR1 as SGHVS and CDR2 as FNYEAQ. V was pared by 6 bases and J by 1 base, with 11 bases of the junction left unmatched. TCRdb's table, derived via immunoSEQ multiplex PCR, lists solely in-frame clones and lacks some. The sample shows roughly 130,000 clones, approximately 88% of them seen only once. The study, taken as a whole, reports: Spike-specific TCR breadth and depth grew following two AZD1222 doses. Reports indicate that nearly half of spike-specific TCRs are directed at unmutated variant regions. Baseline seropositivity occurred in only a handful of AZD1222 recipients. Sampling that yielded the repertoires occurred only after the peak T cell response.

This chain links TRBV7-6 with TRBJ1-1; 7 bases match TRBD1. This clonotype was obtained from an adult in good health. The sample in question was peripheral blood, obtained on day 0 of MenACWY control vaccination. This CDR3 is CASSPLRGPRNTEAFF. CDR3 nucleotides: TGTGCCAGCAGTCCCTTAAGGGGGCCCAGGAACACTGAAGCTTTCTTT.